The entry below gives a single T cell receptor (beta chain) sequence along with its context. The sample is drawn from a study of blood T cell repertoires in COVID-19. Study-level background: Collection of acute and convalescent COVID-19 samples took place in the United States, Italy and Spain.

The germline CDR1 and CDR2 sequences are KGHSH and LQKENI. V lost 3 bases and J lost 4; bases outside the gene matches: 0. The CDR3 extends over 13 amino acids. The repertoire was sequenced with immunoSEQ multiplex PCR; TCRdb's copy has only in-frame clones and lacks some. The table includes a few hundred thousand clones, approximately 80% detected once. The specimen was PBMCs or T cells enriched from blood (not recorded which). The chain uses TRBV18 and TRBJ1-5; 7 bases map to TRBD1. The origin of this receptor is a man between 40 and 49 years old who had been exposed to COVID-19. CDR3: CASSPGQNQPQHF. The CDR3 DNA reads as TGTGCCAGCTCACCGGGACAGAATCAGCCCCAGCATTTT. Full variable domain (outside the CDR3, taken from reference TRBV18 and TRBJ1-5): NAGVMQNPRHLVRRRGQEARLRCSPMKGHSHVYWYRQLPEEGLKFMVYLQKENIIDESGMPKERFSAEFPKEGPSILRIQQVVRGDSAAYFCASSPGQNQPQHFGDGTRLSIL.